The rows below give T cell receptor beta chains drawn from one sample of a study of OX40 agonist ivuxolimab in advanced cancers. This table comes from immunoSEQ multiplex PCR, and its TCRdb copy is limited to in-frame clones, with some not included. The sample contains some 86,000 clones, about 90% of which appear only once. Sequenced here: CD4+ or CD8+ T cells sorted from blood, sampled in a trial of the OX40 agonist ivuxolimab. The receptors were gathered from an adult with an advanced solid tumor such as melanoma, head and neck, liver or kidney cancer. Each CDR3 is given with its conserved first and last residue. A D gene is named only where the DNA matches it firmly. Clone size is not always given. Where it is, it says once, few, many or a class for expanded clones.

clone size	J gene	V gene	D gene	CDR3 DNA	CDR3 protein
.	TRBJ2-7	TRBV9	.	TGTGCCAGCAGCTCGACTCAGGGGGACTACTACGAGCAGTACTTC	CASSSTQGDYYEQYF
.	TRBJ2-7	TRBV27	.	TGTGCCAGCAGTTCCCCGGGAGAGCAGTACTTC	CASSSPGEQYF
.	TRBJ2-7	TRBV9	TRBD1	TGTGCCAGCAGCGTAGGGGACAGGGGAGGCGAGCAGTACTTC	CASSVGDRGGEQYF
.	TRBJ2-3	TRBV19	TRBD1	TGTGCCATCCACGACAGGGTGACAGATACGCAGTATTTT	CAIHDRVTDTQYF
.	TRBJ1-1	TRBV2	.	TGTGCCAGCAAGACCGTGAACACTGAAGCTTTCTTT	CASKTVNTEAFF
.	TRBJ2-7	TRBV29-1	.	TGCAGCGTTGAAGATCAGGGGTTTAGCTCCTACGAGCAGTACTTC	CSVEDQGFSSYEQYF
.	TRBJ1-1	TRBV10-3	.	TGTGCCATCAGTGAGCAAACTGAAGCTTTCTTT	CAISEQTEAFF
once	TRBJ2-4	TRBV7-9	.	TGTGCCAGCAGCCCTTTTTTGGGGGGAGAATGGGAAAACATTCAGTACTTC	CASSPFLGGEWENIQYF
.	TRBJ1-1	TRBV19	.	TGTGCCACCAAAAGAGGCAGTTCGAACACTGAAGCTTTCTTT	CATKRGSSNTEAFF
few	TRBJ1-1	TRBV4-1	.	TGCGCCAGCCGAGGCTTACTCAGGAACACTGAAGCTTTCTTT	CASRGLLRNTEAFF
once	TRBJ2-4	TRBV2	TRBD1	TGTGCCAGCAGTCCGACAGGGGCCAAAAACATTCAGTACTTC	CASSPTGAKNIQYF
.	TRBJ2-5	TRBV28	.	TGTGCCAGTCAAGTCGCGGAAGAGACCCAGTACTTC	CASQVAEETQYF
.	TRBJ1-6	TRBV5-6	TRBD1	TGTGCCAGCAGTTCCGGGACAGGGTATTCACCCCTCCACTTT	CASSSGTGYSPLHF
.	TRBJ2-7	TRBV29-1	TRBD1	TGCAGCGTTGAAACAAAAACCGGGACAGGGATCATCTCGCAGTACTTC	CSVETKTGTGIISQYF
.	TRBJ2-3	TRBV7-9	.	TGTGCCAGCAGCTTAGTCCCCCCGTGGGATACGCAGTATTTT	CASSLVPPWDTQYF
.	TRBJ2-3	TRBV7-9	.	TGTGCCAGCAGCCTGAGCGTAGGCACAGATACGCAGTATTTT	CASSLSVGTDTQYF
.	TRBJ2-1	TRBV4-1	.	TGCGCCAGCAGCTTCGGGACTCTACAGTTCTTC	CASSFGTLQFF
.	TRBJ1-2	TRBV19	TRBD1	TGTGCCAGTAGTACCCCCCCCCGACAGGGGGCTAACTATGGCTACACCTTC	CASSTPPRQGANYGYTF
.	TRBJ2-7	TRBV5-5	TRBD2	TGTGCCAGCAGCTGGGGCGGGACTAGAACCTACGAGCAGTACTTC	CASSWGGTRTYEQYF
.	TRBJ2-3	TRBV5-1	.	TGCGCCAGCAGCTTGTGGACCCAGGGAGATACGCAGTATTTT	CASSLWTQGDTQYF
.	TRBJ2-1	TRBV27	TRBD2	TGTGCCAGCAGTGCCTGGGCGGGAGGATACGAAACGAGCTCCTACAATGAGCAGTTCTTC	CASSAWAGGYETSSYNEQFF
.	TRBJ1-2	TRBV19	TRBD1	TGTGCCAGTAGTGCACTAACAGGGGGGAACGATGGCTACACCTTC	CASSALTGGNDGYTF
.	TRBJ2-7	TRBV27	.	TGTGCCAGCAGTTTACAGGTCCCAGGGCGGAACGAGCAGTACTTC	CASSLQVPGRNEQYF
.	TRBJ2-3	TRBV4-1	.	TGCGCCAGCAGCCCTCCCCAGACAGACACCACAGATACGCAGTATTTT	CASSPPQTDTTDTQYF
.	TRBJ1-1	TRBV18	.	TGTGCCAGCCTTGCCGTCGAGACGGGGAACACTGAAGCTTTCTTT	CASLAVETGNTEAFF
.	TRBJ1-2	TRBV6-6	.	TGTGCCAGCGGCCACGGGGAGCTTCCCTATGGCTACACCTTC	CASGHGELPYGYTF
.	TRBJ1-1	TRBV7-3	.	TGTGCCAGCAGCCCTCGAAAAAAGTACATAGTGAACACTGAAGCTTTCTTT	CASSPRKKYIVNTEAFF
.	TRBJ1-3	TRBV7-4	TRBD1	TGTGCCAGCAGCTTAGCTCTACGGACAGGGATCGGAAACACCATATATTTT	CASSLALRTGIGNTIYF
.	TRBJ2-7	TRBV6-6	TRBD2	TGTGCCAGCAGTTACCTCTCGGGAGGCTACGAGCAGTACTTC	CASSYLSGGYEQYF
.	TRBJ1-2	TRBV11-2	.	TGTGCCAGCAGCTTAGAAATAGGGGGGCCCTATGGCTACACCTTC	CASSLEIGGPYGYTF
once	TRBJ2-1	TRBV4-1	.	TGCGCCAGCAGCCAAGGGAGGGGGACCTACAATGAGCAGTTCTTC	CASSQGRGTYNEQFF
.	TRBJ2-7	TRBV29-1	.	TGCAGCGTCGCCCAAGGGGACGAGCAGTACTTC	CSVAQGDEQYF
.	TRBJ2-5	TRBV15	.	TGTGCCACCAGCAGGACAACTAGTGTCGGGACCCAGTACTTC	CATSRTTSVGTQYF
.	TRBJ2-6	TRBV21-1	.	TGTGCCAGCAGCAAAGCCCGAGTTGGTGGGCAGGGGGCCTCTGGGGCCAACGTCCTGACTTTC	CASSKARVGGQGASGANVLTF
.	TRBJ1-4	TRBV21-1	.	TGTGCCAGCAGCCCCCCTGTGACAACTAATGAAAAACTGTTTTTT	CASSPPVTTNEKLFF
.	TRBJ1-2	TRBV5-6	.	TGTGCCAGCAGCTTGGAGCGGGGGGCTAACTATGGCTACACCTTC	CASSLERGANYGYTF
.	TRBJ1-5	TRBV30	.	TGTGCCTGGAGTTCGGGGCAGGGCGGACAGCCCCAGCATTTT	CAWSSGQGGQPQHF
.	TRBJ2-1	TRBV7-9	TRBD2	TGTGCCAGCAGCTCGCCGGGACTAGCGGGAGGGCCCTACAATGAGCAGTTCTTC	CASSSPGLAGGPYNEQFF
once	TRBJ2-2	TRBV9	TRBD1	TGTGCCAGCAGCTACCGACAGGGGGCGGCCACCGGGGAGCTGTTTTTT	CASSYRQGAATGELFF
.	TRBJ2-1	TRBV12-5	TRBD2	TGTGCTAGTGGTTGGGACCTAGCGGATTACAATGAGCAGTTCTTC	CASGWDLADYNEQFF
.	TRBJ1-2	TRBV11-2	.	TGTGCCAGCAGCTTAATGGGAGGGGGTAACTATGGCTACACCTTC	CASSLMGGGNYGYTF
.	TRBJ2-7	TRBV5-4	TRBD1	TGTGCCAGCAGCTTGGCCGGGACAGGGGACACCTACGAGCAGTACTTC	CASSLAGTGDTYEQYF
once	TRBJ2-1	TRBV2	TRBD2	TGTGCCAGCAGTTCTAGCGGACTCTCCTACAATGAGCAGTTCTTC	CASSSSGLSYNEQFF
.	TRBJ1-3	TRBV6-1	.	TGTGCCAGCAGTGTGGGGGACTCTGGAAACACCATATATTTT	CASSVGDSGNTIYF
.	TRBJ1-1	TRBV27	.	TGTGCCAGCAGCCTAACAGGCTACACCGAAGCTTTCTTT	CASSLTGYTEAFF
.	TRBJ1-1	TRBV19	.	TGTGCCAGTACCGCCGGGGGGGTTGGGCGCACTGAAGCTTTCTTT	CASTAGGVGRTEAFF
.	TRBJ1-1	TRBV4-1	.	TGCGCCAGCAGCCAAGAGGATGGATCGGGGAATTATGAAGCTTTCTTT	CASSQEDGSGNYEAFF
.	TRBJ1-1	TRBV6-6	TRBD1	TGTGCCAGCAGTTACCTGCTGGACAGGGACCCTGAAGCTTTCTTT	CASSYLLDRDPEAFF
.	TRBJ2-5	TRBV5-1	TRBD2	TGCGCCAGCAGCCTCTCCGGGACTAGGTTCGGGGCAGAGACCCAGTACTTC	CASSLSGTRFGAETQYF